This record covers a single T cell receptor beta chain. The sample belongs to a study of T cell changes during pregnancy in multiple sclerosis. Per germline, CDR1 SGHRS and CDR2 YFSETQ. The junction had 6 bases not matched to a gene; V was cut back by 4 bases and J by 4 bases. CDR3 length: 15 amino acids. Some clones are missing from TCRdb's copy, which holds only in-frame ones; the method was immunoSEQ multiplex PCR. Here the sample spans tens of thousands of clones, 85% to 90% being singletons. The clonotype originates from a female donor with multiple sclerosis, enrolled in a pregnancy study. The material sequenced was CD4+ T cells from peripheral blood mononuclear cells, taken in the first trimester of pregnancy. J is TRBJ2-3 and V is TRBV5-1; 10 bases match TRBD2. The CDR3 loop is CASSVLTSGADTQYF. For the CDR3, the DNA is TGCGCCAGCAGCGTGTTAACTAGCGGGGCAGATACGCAGTATTTT.